The 32 T cell receptor beta chains listed next were all sequenced from one sample in a study of cytomegalovirus exposure and HLA in healthy donors. Both 60 Vbeta primers and 13 Jbeta primers went into the PCR. Profiled with immunoSEQ multiplex PCR; TCRdb holds only in-frame clones, not every one. The sample shows about 140,000 clones, more than 75% of them seen only once. The sample was PBMCs. The receptors come from a male donor in good health and CMV-seronegative.

This clone has just one count. This chain connects TRBV19 to TRBJ1-1; TRBD1 agrees at 8 bases. Trimming cost V 3 bases and J 4 bases; bases outside gene matches: 13. CDR1 LNHDA and CDR2 SQIVND come from the germline V gene (reference sequence). The CDR3 contains 17 residues. The CDR3, as DNA: TGTGCCAGTAGTATCAACTTCGACTGGACAGGGATCACTGAAGCTTTCTTT. Translation gives CASSINFDWTGITEAFF. The entire variable domain, with the rest obtained from reference TRBV19 and TRBJ1-1, is as follows: DGGITQSPKYLFRKEGQNVTLSCEQNLNHDAMYWYRQDPGQGLRLIYYSQIVNDFQKGDIAEGYSVSREKKESFPLTVTSAQKNPTAFYLCASSINFDWTGITEAFFGQGTRLTVV.

V usage is TRBV5-1 and J usage is TRBJ1-1; 7 bases map to TRBD1. The CDR3 consists of 13 residues. Germline V CDR1 and CDR2: SGHRS, YFSETQ. Trimming at V came to 4 bases and at J to 5 bases, leaving 5 bases not matched to a gene. The CDR3 loop is CASSVTGLTEAFF. The DNA for the CDR3 is TGCGCCAGCAGCGTGACAGGGTTGACTGAAGCTTTCTTT.

This clone has just one count. The J gene is TRBJ2-2, the V gene TRBV5-1; D unclear. This CDR3 has 17 amino acids. The V gene's germline CDR1 is SGHRS and CDR2 YFSETQ. V lost 1 base, J lost 7 bases, and 20 bases lay in between. The CDR3 DNA is TGCGCCAGCAGCTTGTACCCCGCCCGCGGTGAGGACGGGGAGCTGTTTTTT. Translation gives CASSLYPARGEDGELFF.

The rearrangement joins TRBV10-2 to TRBJ2-5; the match to TRBD1 covers 8 bases. Germline V CDR1 and CDR2: WSHSY, SAAADI. Trimming took 8 bases from V and 4 from J; bases not matched to a gene: 0. This CDR3 spans 11 amino acids. The chain's CDR3 is CASGTGETQYF. DNA of the CDR3: TGCGCCAGCGGGACAGGAGAGACCCAGTACTTC.

This clone was picked up one time. This chain joins TRBV5-5 and TRBJ2-3, with D possibly TRBD2 on 5 matching bases. The germline V gene encodes CDR1 SGHKS and CDR2 YYEKEE (reference sequence). CDR3 length equals 17 residues. Trimming removed 2 bases at V and 0 bases at J, with 16 bases between. This chain's CDR3 is CASSFSRGTSSTDTQYF. The CDR3 DNA reads as TGTGCCAGCAGCTTTTCCCGGGGAACTTCTAGCACAGATACGCAGTATTTT.

The rearrangement uses TRBV6-5 and TRBJ1-2, with D unresolved. V lost 2 bases and J 7 bases, leaving 11 bases between the germline ends. This CDR3 comprises 13 residues. CDR1 is MNHEY, CDR2 SVGAGI, per germline. CDR3 amino acids: CASSYGPGFGYTF. The CDR3, as DNA: TGTGCCAGCAGTTACGGGCCGGGATTTGGCTACACCTTC.

The V call is TRBV7-5, the J call TRBJ1-5; the table assigns TRBD1, which was not confirmed against the DNA. TRBV7-5 is described as a pseudogene. The CDR3 sequence is 16 residues long. CDR3 coding DNA: TGTGTCAGAAGCTTCAGCAGGGCGATCCCCTATCAGCCCCAGCATTTT. It codes for CVRSFSRAIPYQPQHF.

The V and J genes are TRBV7-9 and TRBJ2-2, with D hard to call. V was shortened by 5 bases and J by 0 bases, with 4 bases between the two germline ends. This CDR3 is built from 13 residues. From germline, CDR1 is SEHNR and CDR2 FQNEAQ (reference sequence). The CDR3 region is CASSQTNTGELFF. The DNA of the CDR3 is TGTGCCAGCAGCCAAACGAACACCGGGGAGCTGTTTTTT.

The CDR3 DNA reads as TGTGCCAGCAGCCGGGGACAGTTCGTTAATGGCTACACCTTC. Amino acid sequence: CASSRGQFVNGYTF. The rearrangement links TRBV7-2 to TRBJ1-2, with TRBD1 identical over 7 bases. This CDR3 has 14 residues. The germline gives CDR1 SGHTA, CDR2 FQGNSA. Trimming at V came to 5 bases and at J to 6 bases, leaving 9 bases not matched to a gene.

CDR3 region: CASSLFGQGEAFF. In nucleotides, the CDR3 is TGTGCCAGCAGCTTATTCGGCCAGGGGGAAGCTTTCTTT. This sequence joins TRBV7-9 and TRBJ1-1; perhaps TRBD1 as D (6 bases). The CDR3 consists of 13 residues. Germline V CDR1 and CDR2: SEHNR, FQNEAQ (reference sequence). Trimming pared 2 bases from V and 8 bases from J, leaving 12 bases between.

This chain uses TRBV5-4 with TRBJ1-1; possibly TRBD1 for D (6 bases). Trimming pared 4 bases from V and 0 bases from J, leaving 13 bases between. Germline-derived CDR1 and CDR2 are SGHNT and YYREEE (reference sequence). The CDR3 contains 15 residues. CDR3 in DNA: TGTGCCAGCAGCCCGGCGGGGGGCCTGAACACTGAAGCTTTCTTT. It is translated as CASSPAGGLNTEAFF.

The sample holds a few counts of this clone. This chain joins TRBV5-4 and TRBJ1-4; a weak D match, TRBD1 (6 bases). Germline V gives CDR1 SGHNT, CDR2 YYREEE (reference sequence). V lost 1 base to trimming and J lost 5 bases, with 15 bases between them. The length of the CDR3 is 16 residues. In DNA, the CDR3 is TGTGCCAGCAGCTTGAGGACGATGGGGGCCAATGAAAAACTGTTTTTT. Amino acids: CASSLRTMGANEKLFF.

V is TRBV6-4 and J is TRBJ2-2; a weak D match, TRBD1 (8 bases). The CDR3 is made up of 15 amino acids. V lost 2 bases and J 6 bases, leaving 13 bases between the germline ends. Germline V lookup: CDR1 MRHNA, CDR2 SNTAGT. As DNA, the CDR3 is TGTGCCAGCAGTGACGGACAGGGAGGGTCCGGGGAGCTGTTTTTT. Amino acid sequence: CASSDGQGGSGELFF.

CDR3 protein: CASSPGGYYGYTF. In DNA, the CDR3 is TGTGCCAGCAGCCCAGGGGGTTACTATGGCTACACCTTC. The V gene is TRBV11-1, the J gene TRBJ1-2, with TRBD1 identical over 7 bases. The trim removed 5 bases at V and 3 bases at J, leaving 3 bases unmatched. There are 13 residues in the CDR3. Germline-derived CDR1 and CDR2 are SGHAT and FQDESV (reference sequence).

V is TRBV29-1 and J is TRBJ1-2, with D possibly TRBD1 on 5 matching bases. The CDR3 runs to 13 residues. Germline CDR1 reads SQVTM; CDR2 reads ANQGSEA. Trimming pared 0 bases from V and 2 bases from J, leaving 7 bases between. Written as DNA, the CDR3 is TGCAGCGTTGAAGATCAGGGAAACTATGGCTACACCTTC. Its protein is CSVEDQGNYGYTF.

The chain links TRBV7-2 to TRBJ2-7; TRBD2 matches at 7 bases. V shed 5 bases and J 4 bases; nucleotides not matched to a gene: 8. The V gene's germline CDR1 is SGHTA and CDR2 FQGNSA. The CDR3 is 14 amino acids. In DNA, the CDR3 is TGTGCCAGCAGCCTAATGGCGGGGGATTACGAGCAGTACTTC. Translating gives CASSLMAGDYEQYF. The complete variable domain, with remaining parts taken from reference TRBV7-2 and TRBJ2-7, reads GAGVSQSPSNKVTEKGKDVELRCDPISGHTALYWYRQSLGQGLEFLIYFQGNSAPDKSGLPSDRFSAERTGGSVSTLTIQRTQQEDSAVYLCASSLMAGDYEQYFGPGTRLTVT.

The chain is built from TRBV6-5 and TRBJ1-1, with 7 bases lining up with TRBD1. Germline values: CDR1 MNHEY, CDR2 SVGAGI. V gave up 6 bases and J gave up 8 bases; unmatched junction bases: 15. CDR3 length: 15 amino acids. Written as DNA, the CDR3 is TGTGCCAGCAGACGCCTTAACAGGGGAGGAGAGGAAGCTTTCTTT. Residues: CASRRLNRGGEEAFF.

The chain couples TRBV7-2 to TRBJ2-5; TRBD1 agrees at 11 bases. V was pared by 5 bases and J by 7 bases, with 12 bases of the junction left unmatched. Germline V gives CDR1 SGHTA, CDR2 FQGNSA. This CDR3 has 16 residues. CDR3 DNA sequence: TGTGCCAGCAGCGGGGGACAGGGGGTCAGTGGTGGGACCCAGTACTTC. It is translated as CASSGGQGVSGGTQYF. Based on the CDR3 plus reference TRBV7-2 and TRBJ2-5, the full variable domain is GAGVSQSPSNKVTEKGKDVELRCDPISGHTALYWYRQSLGQGLEFLIYFQGNSAPDKSGLPSDRFSAERTGGSVSTLTIQRTQQEDSAVYLCASSGGQGVSGGTQYFGPGTRLLVL.

DNA of the CDR3: TGTGCCAGCAGCAGCACAGTGTTTGGCTACACCTTC. It is translated as CASSSTVFGYTF. The V gene is TRBV7-2, the J gene TRBJ1-2; the D is unclear. Germline loops: CDR1 SGHTA, CDR2 FQGNSA. The CDR3 is 12 residues long. Trimming pared 5 bases from V and 7 bases from J, leaving 11 bases between.

The chain carries TRBV7-9 and TRBJ1-4, with 8 bases that match TRBD1. This CDR3 region has 16 residues. Germline lookup yields CDR1 SEHNR and CDR2 FQNEAQ (reference sequence). V dropped 7 bases and J dropped 3; count of bases not matched to a gene: 10. CDR3 nucleotides: TGTGCCAGCACCGGACAGGGTCTCAAGGCTAATGAAAAACTGTTTTTT. Translating it yields CASTGQGLKANEKLFF.

This clone has just one count. This chain joins TRBV19 and TRBJ1-1; tentative D call: TRBD1 (6 bases). There are 12 residues in the CDR3. Germline V gives CDR1 LNHDA, CDR2 SQIVND (reference sequence). V was pared by 6 bases and J by 3 bases, with 8 bases between. CDR3 bases: TGTGCCAGTAGGGACAGTGACACTGAAGCTTTCTTT. This gives the protein CASRDSDTEAFF.

This clone appeared once. This chain links TRBV28 with TRBJ1-4; 12 nucleotides agree with TRBD1. Losses at the gene ends were 6 bases for V and 7 bases for J; bases not matched to a gene: 6. The CDR3 sequence is 15 residues long. In germline, CDR1 is MDHEN, CDR2 SYDVKM. The CDR3 nucleotides are TGTGCCAGCAGCCCTGGGACAGGGGGCGGTGAAAAACTGTTTTTT. This translates into CASSPGTGGGEKLFF.

The chain has TRBV7-2 and TRBJ2-2; 9 nucleotides align to TRBD1. The CDR3 covers 16 residues. Looked up from germline, CDR1 is SGHTA and CDR2 is FQGNSA. V gave up 7 bases and J gave up 7 bases; unmatched junction bases: 13. CDR3 sequence reads: CASNVGLGQGVGELFF. As DNA, the CDR3 is TGTGCCAGCAACGTGGGGCTGGGACAGGGAGTCGGGGAGCTGTTTTTT.

The chain combines TRBV5-4 with TRBJ1-2, with TRBD1 identical over 7 bases. The germline CDR1 and CDR2 sequences are SGHNT and YYREEE (reference sequence). This CDR3 has 15 residues. Trimming removed 4 bases from V and 7 bases from J; junction bases left unmatched: 13. In DNA, the CDR3 is TGTGCCAGCAGCACGGGACAACAGGGGTTGGGTGGCTACACCTTC. It specifies CASSTGQQGLGGYTF.

This chain's CDR3 is CASSPIEGGTDTQYF. In DNA form, the CDR3 reads TGTGCCAGCAGTCCTATCGAGGGGGGGACAGATACGCAGTATTTT. The V call is TRBV4-2, the J call TRBJ2-3, with D possibly TRBD2 on 7 matching bases. The CDR3 has 15 amino acids. Trimming left V 6 bases short and J 3 bases short, with 16 bases between. CDR1 and CDR2 (germline): LGHNA, YNFKEQ.

The rearrangement uses TRBV5-1 and TRBJ1-1, with 8 bases lining up with TRBD1. Germline loops: CDR1 SGHRS, CDR2 YFSETQ. V lost 4 bases and J lost 3; bases outside the gene matches: 8. The CDR3 sequence is 15 residues long. CDR3 in DNA: TGCGCCAGCAGCCCAAACCCGACAGGGGACACTGAAGCTTTCTTT. Encoded protein: CASSPNPTGDTEAFF.

This chain uses TRBV7-2 with TRBJ2-2; possibly TRBD1 for D (6 bases). The germline gives CDR1 SGHTA, CDR2 FQGNSA. The CDR3 runs 12 residues. Trimming shortened V by 6 bases and J by 6 bases, and 8 bases separated the two germline ends. The CDR3, as DNA: TGTGCCAGCAGACAGGGCCCCGGGGAGCTGTTTTTT. Translation: CASRQGPGELFF.

V and J are TRBV5-1 and TRBJ2-5; no reliable D call. The V end lost 5 bases, the J end lost 1 base, and 9 bases lay between the germline ends. This CDR3 contains 13 residues. Germline lookup yields CDR1 SGHRS and CDR2 YFSETQ. CDR3 nucleotides: TGCGCCAGCAGGTTAAATTCCCAAGAGACCCAGTACTTC. It encodes CASRLNSQETQYF.

V gene TRBV28 combines with J gene TRBJ1-1, with 8 bases aligning to TRBD1. Germline lookup yields CDR1 MDHEN and CDR2 SYDVKM. V lost 6 bases and J lost 6; bases outside the gene matches: 12. CDR3 length equals 15 residues. The CDR3 DNA reads TGTGCCAGCAGCATACCCAGGGGGCGCAAGGCTGAAGCTTTCTTT. Translation gives CASSIPRGRKAEAFF.

The CDR3 sequence is CASRPFTGADTEAFF. CDR3 sequence (DNA): TGTGCCAGCAGGCCATTTACAGGGGCAGATACTGAAGCTTTCTTT. The gene calls are TRBV7-2 and TRBJ1-1, with 7 bases aligning to TRBD1. Germline V gene lookup returns CDR1 SGHTA and CDR2 FQGNSA. J gave up 5 bases and V 6 bases, and 12 bases lay outside the gene matches. CDR3 length: 15 amino acids.

The J gene is TRBJ1-1, the V gene TRBV5-1; 8 bases match TRBD1. CDR3 length: 15 residues. The germline CDR1 and CDR2 sequences are SGHRS and YFSETQ. V trimming: 0 bases; J trimming: 6 bases; junction bases outside the gene matches: 7. This CDR3 is CASSLDGQGGAEAFF. CDR3 sequence (DNA): TGCGCCAGCAGCTTGGATGGACAGGGTGGGGCTGAAGCTTTCTTT.

This chain joins TRBV4-1 and TRBJ2-1; 11 nucleotides agree with TRBD2. The germline CDR1 and CDR2 sequences are MGHRA and YSYEKL. The CDR3 totals 16 residues. Unmatched junction bases numbered 4, after V lost 5 bases and J lost 1 base. The CDR3 DNA reads TGCGCCAGCAGCAAGACTAGCGGGGAATCCTACAATGAGCAGTTCTTC. Its translation: CASSKTSGESYNEQFF.